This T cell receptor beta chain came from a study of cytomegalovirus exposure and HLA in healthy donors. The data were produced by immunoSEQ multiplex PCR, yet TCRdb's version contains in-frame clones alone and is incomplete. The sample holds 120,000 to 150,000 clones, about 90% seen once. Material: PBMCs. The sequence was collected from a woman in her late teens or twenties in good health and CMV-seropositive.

In DNA form, the CDR3 reads TGTGCCAGCAGTTTATCTCGCGGGAGGGCCATTGAGACCCAGTACTTC. Translating gives CASSLSRGRAIETQYF. V and J are TRBV27 and TRBJ2-5; 9 bases are shared with TRBD2. CDR3 length equals 16 residues. Looked up from germline, CDR1 is MNHEY and CDR2 is SMNVEV (reference sequence). V gave up 0 bases and J gave up 5 bases; unmatched junction bases: 7.